These 17 T cell receptor beta chains were sequenced from one sample in a study of Graves' ophthalmopathy and Graves' hyperthyroidism. RNA transcripts were the template, and TCR beta CDR3 regions were amplified from them. Second-round multiplex PCR followed a first-round RT-PCR using HTBI primers. TCRdb called the multiplex PCR reads again in MiXCR, with one record for every CDR3 protein. The sample includes roughly 600,000 distinct CDR3 sequences, just under 40% seen only once; the top ten take about 4%. Sequences were obtained from peripheral blood or thyroid tissue (not recorded which). These receptors all come from an adult man with Graves' hyperthyroidism.

The rearrangement links TRBV20-1 to TRBJ2-3; the match to TRBD1 covers 8 bases. Unmatched junction bases numbered 16, after V lost 5 bases and J lost 6 bases. The CDR3 sequence is 16 residues long. In germline, CDR1 is DFQATT, CDR2 SNEGSKA (reference sequence). CDR3 loop: CSAAPGTGFALDTQYF. The CDR3, as DNA: TGCAGTGCTGCCCCCGGGACAGGATTCGCGTTGGATACGCAGTATTTT.

Remarks on this clonotype: This may be a read error: a much more frequent sequence differs by one nucleotide. The V gene is TRBV7-2, the J gene TRBJ2-7; 8 bases agree with TRBD2. Per the germline V gene, CDR1 is SGHTA and CDR2 is FQGNSA. The length of the CDR3 is 16 residues. CDR3 sequence: CACSSKTSGKTYEQYF. For the CDR3, the DNA is TGTGCCTGCAGCTCCAAAACTAGCGGCAAGACCTACGAGCAGTACTTC.

This clonotype was counted between two and nine times. The chain has TRBV25-1 and TRBJ2-5, with D possibly matching TRBD2 (5 bases). The DNA end favors TRBJ2-1, so the J call may be wrong. The CDR3 covers 16 residues. Germline values: CDR1 MGHDK, CDR2 SYGVNS. CDR3 region: CASSDLTRGQHNEQFF. The CDR3 nucleotides read TGTGCCAGCAGTGACCTCACTCGAGGGCAGCACAATGAGCAGTTCTTC.

This clonotype was detected ten times or more. The chain carries TRBV25-1 and TRBJ2-7; D is unresolved. The length of the CDR3 is 14 residues. Germline loops: CDR1 MGHDK, CDR2 SYGVNS. Trimming shortened V by 3 bases and J by 6 bases, and 15 bases separated the two germline ends. The CDR3 loop reads CASSDQTRGAEQYF. The CDR3 DNA reads TGTGCCAGCAGTGACCAAACCCGCGGAGCCGAGCAGTACTTC.

This chain connects TRBV2 to TRBJ2-5, with 10 bases lining up with TRBD1. Germline CDR1 SNHLY, CDR2 FYNNEI. The CDR3 extends over 15 amino acids. The J segment lost 4 bases and the V segment lost 4 bases, leaving 6 bases of the junction unmatched. CDR3 bases: TGTGCCAGCAGTGGTACGGGACAGGGGAGAGAGACCCAGTACTTC. Its translation: CASSGTGQGRETQYF. The whole variable domain, filled in from reference TRBV2 and TRBJ2-5, reads EPEVTQTPSHQVTQMGQEVILRCVPISNHLYFYWYRQILGQKVEFLVSFYNNEISEKSEIFDDQFSVERPDGSNFTLKIRSTKLEDSAMYFCASSGTGQGRETQYFGPGTRLLVL.

This clonotype was recorded only once. The chain links TRBV24-1 to TRBJ1-1; 8 bases are shared with TRBD1. Germline assignment: CDR1 KGHDR and CDR2 SFDVKD. The CDR3 runs to 15 residues. V shed 4 bases and J 3 bases; nucleotides not matched to a gene: 6. In DNA form, the CDR3 reads TGTGCCACCAGTGACCGGACAGGGAGGGACACTGAAGCTTTCTTT. This gives the protein CATSDRTGRDTEAFF.

The table lists this clonotype with many counts. J is TRBJ2-7 and V is TRBV24-1, with 9 bases identical to TRBD2. The CDR3 has 15 amino acids. The V segment lost 3 bases and the J segment 4 bases; nucleotides outside the gene matches: 6. Germline V gene data show CDR1 as KGHDR and CDR2 as SFDVKD. The CDR3 nucleotides read TGTGCCACCAGTGATCCTTTAGCGGGAGAGTACGAGCAGTACTTC. It codes for CATSDPLAGEYEQYF.

This clonotype was seen at least ten times. The junction departs from germline at one end; a sequencing error may be responsible. This chain connects TRBV20-1 to TRBJ1-5, with 10 positions matching TRBD1. Per germline, CDR1 DFQATT and CDR2 SNEGSKA (reference sequence). CDR3 length equals 14 residues. This CDR3 reads CSAKTGGTNRPQHF. DNA for the CDR3: TGCAGTGCCAAGACAGGGGGCACTAATCGGCCCCAGCATTTT.

For the CDR3, the DNA is TGTGCCAGCTCACCTCCCCTTACAGGGTTCGCGGAGACCCAGTACTTC. As protein: CASSPPLTGFAETQYF. J is TRBJ2-5 and V is TRBV24-1, with D possibly being TRBD1 (6 bases). The CDR3 is 16 residues long. V was clipped by 11 bases and J by 5 bases, with 26 bases between them. Germline V gives CDR1 KGHDR, CDR2 SFDVKD.

With respect to this clonotype: A much larger clone lies a single base off, so this may be a read error. The chain combines TRBV10-3 with TRBJ1-5; 7 nucleotides match TRBD1. Germline V CDR1 and CDR2: ENHRY, SYGVKD. CDR3 length: 17 residues. Written as DNA, the CDR3 is TGTGCCAGCAGTTACTGGTCGACAGGGCTACACGGGCAGCCCCAGCATTTT. This gives the protein CASSYWSTGLHGQPQHF.

Worth noting for this clonotype: Possible read error: a much larger clone is one base away. The genes are TRBV10-3 and TRBJ2-7; D possibly corresponds to TRBD1 (6 bases). Germline CDR1 reads ENHRY; CDR2 reads SYGVKD. The CDR3 runs 13 residues. The CDR3 sequence: CASSEHRAGEQYF. The CDR3 DNA reads TGTGCCAGCAGTGAACACAGGGCCGGCGAGCAGTACTTC.

This chain joins TRBV5-1 and TRBJ2-5, with 9 bases fitting TRBD1. The J segment lost 5 bases and the V segment lost 0 bases, leaving 8 bases of the junction unmatched. Germline V gene sequence: CDR1 SGHRS, CDR2 YFSETQ. The CDR3 has 16 amino acids. CDR3: CASSLAGTGRSETQYF. The CDR3 DNA is TGCGCCAGCAGCTTGGCTGGGACAGGGAGGTCGGAGACCCAGTACTTC.

This clonotype was detected only a few times. The J gene is TRBJ1-6, the V gene TRBV5-1; TRBD1 is a possible D gene (5 bases). V shed 0 bases and J shed 10 bases, with 20 bases lying between them. Germline assignment: CDR1 SGHRS and CDR2 YFSETQ. CDR3 length: 17 residues. The CDR3 DNA follows: TGCGCCAGCAGCTTGGGTCCTCCCGGACAATCGATGTCACCCCTCCACTTT. This sequence encodes CASSLGPPGQSMSPLHF. Complete variable domain (other parts from reference TRBV5-1 and TRBJ1-6): KAGVTQTPRYLIKTRGQQVTLSCSPISGHRSVSWYQQTPGQGLQFLFEYFSETQRNKGNFPGRFSGRQFSNSRSEMNVSTLELGDSALYLCASSLGPPGQSMSPLHFGNGTRLTVT.

Note on this clonotype: As the CDR3 is not closed by the conserved phenylalanine or tryptophan, this likely results from a read error. The chain employs TRBV7-9 and TRBJ2-7; 9 nucleotides line up with TRBD1. In germline, CDR1 is SEHNR, CDR2 FQNEAQ (reference sequence). V was clipped by 3 bases and J by 2 bases; unmatched bases: 2. This CDR3 has 14 amino acids. The CDR3 DNA reads TGTGCCAGCAGCTTGGGACAGGGTACCTACGAGCAGTACCTC. Translated, it gives CASSLGQGTYEQYL.

The chain links TRBV2 to TRBJ2-3, with 8 bases identical to TRBD2. V shed 3 bases and J 5 bases; nucleotides not matched to a gene: 7. Germline CDR1 SNHLY, CDR2 FYNNEI. The CDR3 length is 15 residues. The CDR3 region has the DNA TGTGCCAGCAGTGATTCAGCGGGGGCAATAGATACGCAGTATTTT. Translated: CASSDSAGAIDTQYF.

This clonotype was seen at least ten times. The rearrangement links TRBV12-3 or TRBV12-4 to TRBJ1-5; 9 bases fit TRBD1. The CDR3 runs to 17 residues. J gave up 2 bases and V 5 bases, and 10 bases lay outside the gene matches. As DNA, the CDR3 is TGTGCCAGCAGTCCCTCGGACAGGGGAGGAGGCAATCAGCCCCAGCATTTT. Residues: CASSPSDRGGGNQPQHF.

In its sample, this clonotype was seen many times. This rearrangement joins TRBV10-3 to TRBJ1-5; maybe TRBD1 (5 bases). CDR3 length: 15 residues. The germline CDR1 and CDR2 sequences are ENHRY and SYGVKD. V lost 4 bases, J lost 0 bases, and 10 bases lay in between. Here the CDR3 DNA reads TGTGCCATCAGTGGGGACTATAATAGCAATCAGCCCCAGCATTTT. Protein: CAISGDYNSNQPQHF.